Here is one T cell receptor beta chain with its context. It was with 60 Vbeta and 13 Jbeta primers that the PCR ran. Data came from immunoSEQ multiplex PCR; TCRdb stores just in-frame clones and leaves some out. The sample includes over 30,000 clones, approximately 82% seen only once; the top ten take 3.6%. The data were taken from a study of cytomegalovirus exposure and HLA in healthy donors. The trim removed 2 bases at V and 5 bases at J, leaving 6 bases unmatched. The germline V gene has CDR1 SNHLY and CDR2 FYNNEI. CDR3 length equals 16 residues. The sequence came from a woman aged 18-35 years in good health and CMV-seronegative. What was sequenced was PBMCs. The V call is TRBV2, the J call TRBJ2-5; TRBD2 matches 12 bases. The CDR3 sequence is CASSEWTSGVGETQYF. The DNA for the CDR3 is TGTGCCAGCAGTGAATGGACTAGCGGGGTTGGGGAGACCCAGTACTTC.